The rows below give T cell receptor beta chains drawn from one sample of a study of blood T cells in healthy people across ages. From the 5' RACE reads, TCRdb called clonotypes with MiXCR, one entry per CDR3 protein. The table shows roughly 1.4 million distinct CDR3 sequences, with 59% occurring only once. The sample was blood. The receptors shown here come from a young man in good health. CDR3s include the opening cysteine and the closing phenylalanine or tryptophan. D genes are given only for firm matches. Rows may omit the clone size; those that give it use once, few, many or a size class.

clone_size	d_call	v_call	j_call	cdr3_nt	cdr3_aa
NA	TRBD2	TRBV12-3/TRBV12-4	TRBJ2-1	TGTGCCAGCAGTTTAGGGTGGAATAGCGGGAGTAGGAATGAGCAGTTCTTC	CASSLGWNSGSRNEQFF
few	TRBD1	TRBV20-1	TRBJ2-1	TGCAGTGCTAGCAAGGGGGCGCAAAACCGGGCCAGAGAGCAGTTCTTC	CSASKGAQNRAREQFF
few	NA	TRBV29-1	TRBJ1-2	TGCAGCGTTGCCGGGAACGGCTATGGCTACACCTTC	CSVAGNGYGYTF
NA	NA	TRBV19	TRBJ2-3	TGTGCCAGTAGTACGCTCCGTCTATGGGCGGATACGCAGTATTTT	CASSTLRLWADTQYF
few	TRBD1	TRBV29-1	TRBJ2-4	TGCAGCGTTGAAATGTCTGGACAGGGCGACATTCAGTACTTC	CSVEMSGQGDIQYF
NA	NA	TRBV6-8	TRBJ1-5	TGTGCCAGCAGTTACTCGAAGGAAAATCAGCCCCAGCATTTT	CASSYSKENQPQHF
NA	NA	TRBV7-8	TRBJ2-3	TGTGCCAGCAGCTTACACACAAGGAGGACAGATACGCAGTATTTT	CASSLHTRRTDTQYF
few	NA	TRBV5-5	TRBJ2-4	TGTGCCAGCAGCGAGTGGGGGAGGTCCAAAAACATTCAGTACTTC	CASSEWGRSKNIQYF
few	NA	TRBV7-2	TRBJ2-5	TGTGCCAGCAGCTTAGAATGGCCCCAAGAGACCCAGTACTTC	CASSLEWPQETQYF
NA	TRBD2	TRBV11-2	TRBJ2-1	TGTGCCAGCAGAGACGCTAGCGGGAGAAGCAATGAGCAGTTCTTC	CASRDASGRSNEQFF
NA	NA	TRBV4-1	TRBJ2-5	TGCGCCAGCAGCCAAGACGACTTGCAGCAGACCCAGTACTTC	CASSQDDLQQTQYF
NA	NA	TRBV29-1	TRBJ2-7	TGCAGCGTCGAAAGTCGACGGACCTCCTCCTACGAGCAGTACTTC	CSVESRRTSSYEQYF
NA	NA	TRBV4-3	TRBJ2-1	TGCGCCAGCAGCCAATTGACCCGGAGCAATGAGCAGTTCTTC	CASSQLTRSNEQFF
few	NA	TRBV29-1	TRBJ2-7	TGCAGCGTCGAAGGGGGGGGCGAGCAGTACTTC	CSVEGGGEQYF
NA	TRBD2	TRBV9	TRBJ2-7	TGTGCCAGCAGCTCGCCAAGACTAGCGGGGGAGAACGAGCAGTACTTC	CASSSPRLAGENEQYF
NA	TRBD2	TRBV24-1	TRBJ2-3	TGTGCCACCAAAGGGACTAGTGGAGATACGCAGTATTTT	CATKGTSGDTQYF
NA	TRBD1	TRBV6-6	TRBJ1-1	TGTGCCAGCAGTGTTTCAGGGGGAGACACTGAAGCTTTCTTT	CASSVSGGDTEAFF
NA	TRBD1	TRBV7-9	TRBJ1-2	TGTGCCAGCAGAAGGACAGGGGGCTGGGATGGCTACACCTTC	CASRRTGGWDGYTF
NA	TRBD2	TRBV7-9	TRBJ2-1	TGTGCCAGCAGCCAACCGGGACTAGCGGGAAGGGGCGAGCAGTTCTTC	CASSQPGLAGRGEQFF
NA	NA	TRBV20-1	TRBJ2-1	TGCAGTGCTAGAGAGCAGACAGCTCAGCAGTTCTTC	CSAREQTAQQFF
few	TRBD2	TRBV7-2	TRBJ2-1	TGTGCCAGCTTGGAGCGGGGGGGCTACAATGAGCAGTTCTTC	CASLERGGYNEQFF
NA	NA	TRBV20-1	TRBJ2-1	TGCAGTGCTAGAGATCTTACGGGGGACTACAATGAGCAGTTCTTC	CSARDLTGDYNEQFF
NA	NA	TRBV27	TRBJ2-5	TGTGCCAGCAGTTCCCTTGAGGGGCTGATATATGAGACCCAGTACTTC	CASSSLEGLIYETQYF
NA	TRBD2	TRBV5-1	TRBJ2-7	TGCGCCAGCAGCTCTATAGGGACTAGCATCTACGAGCAGTACTTC	CASSSIGTSIYEQYF
few	NA	TRBV28	TRBJ2-7	TGTGCCAGCAGTTTAAGCCCCCTTACCTACGAGCAGTACTTC	CASSLSPLTYEQYF
NA	TRBD1	TRBV6-5	TRBJ1-2	TGTGCCAGCAGTTACGGGACAGGGGGTACCTATGGCTACACCTTC	CASSYGTGGTYGYTF
NA	NA	TRBV21-1	TRBJ2-1	TGTGCCAGCAACGCTAAGGGGGCCTGCAATGAGCAGTTCTTC	CASNAKGACNEQFF
NA	NA	TRBV4-3	TRBJ1-2	TGCGCCAGCAGCCAAGATCGGGGGGAACCCTATGGCTACACCTTC	CASSQDRGEPYGYTF
NA	TRBD2	TRBV28	TRBJ2-3	TGTGCCAGCAGAGGCGGGGGGAACACAGATACGCAGTATTTT	CASRGGGNTDTQYF
NA	NA	TRBV4-2	TRBJ2-7	TGTGCCAGCAGCCAGAACCCTCGGGACGAGCAGTACTTC	CASSQNPRDEQYF
few	TRBD1	TRBV12-3/TRBV12-4	TRBJ2-1	TGTGCCAGCACGGGACAGATCAATGAGCAGTTCTTC	CASTGQINEQFF
once	NA	TRBV7-9	TRBJ2-1	TGTGCCAGCAGTCGAGACAGGTTAGATGAGCAGTTCTTC	CASSRDRLDEQFF
NA	NA	TRBV4-1	TRBJ1-6	TGCGCCAGCAGCCAAAAAGAGGGCGGGGTTTCACCCCTCCACTTT	CASSQKEGGVSPLHF
NA	NA	TRBV14	TRBJ2-1	TGTGCCAGCAGTCCCAGGATCGGATCATCTACAAACGATGAGCAGTTCTTC	CASSPRIGSSTNDEQFF
NA	TRBD1	TRBV20-1	TRBJ2-5	TGCAGTGCTGCGGACAGGCTAGAATTACAAGAGACCCAGTACTTC	CSAADRLELQETQYF
once	NA	TRBV4-1	TRBJ2-5	TGCGCCAGCAGCCAGGGGGCAGAACGGAGGGCCAATGAGCAGTACTTC	CASSQGAERRANEQYF
NA	TRBD2	TRBV27	TRBJ2-3	TGTGCCAGCAGTTTAGCGGGGGGAAGAATAGATACGCAGTATTTT	CASSLAGGRIDTQYF
NA	TRBD2	TRBV6-5	TRBJ2-1	TGTGCCAGCAGTGACTCGCGGGAGGATGAGCAGTTCTTC	CASSDSREDEQFF
NA	TRBD1	TRBV12-5	TRBJ1-2	TGTGCTAGTGGTTCGACCGACAGGGGGCGTGACTATGGCTACACCTTC	CASGSTDRGRDYGYTF
NA	TRBD2	TRBV6-2/TRBV6-3	TRBJ2-7	TGTGCCAGCAGAACTAGCGGGGGGGCGGCCTACGAGCAGTACTTC	CASRTSGGAAYEQYF
NA	NA	TRBV7-2	TRBJ2-3	TGTGCCAGCAGCTTACGGACTACCACAGATACGCAGTATTTT	CASSLRTTTDTQYF
NA	TRBD1	TRBV6-1	TRBJ2-3	TGTGCCAGCAGTGCATACAGGGGGCAGGATACGCAGTATTTT	CASSAYRGQDTQYF
NA	NA	TRBV4-1	TRBJ2-1	TGCGCCAGCAGCCGCGGATACGAGGGCTACGAGCAGTTCTTC	CASSRGYEGYEQFF
NA	TRBD2	TRBV20-1	TRBJ2-7	TGCAGTGCGCCAGAGCCGGGACTAGCGGGAGAGGCCTGCGAGCAGTACTTC	CSAPEPGLAGEACEQYF
NA	TRBD2	TRBV6-5	TRBJ2-3	TGTGCCAGCAGTTACACGGGACTAGCGGGGGGGCAAGATACGCAGTATTTT	CASSYTGLAGGQDTQYF
NA	NA	TRBV11-1	TRBJ2-3	TGTGCCAGCAGCTTCGTCACCCCAGCTAGCACAGATACGCAGTATTTT	CASSFVTPASTDTQYF
few	NA	TRBV7-2	TRBJ2-3	TGTGCCAGCAGAGCGGGCGGCGCAGATACGCAGTATTTT	CASRAGGADTQYF
few	NA	TRBV12-3/TRBV12-4	TRBJ1-5	TGTGCCAGCAGTTGGGAGAATCAGCCCCAGCATTTT	CASSWENQPQHF
NA	TRBD1	TRBV20-1	TRBJ2-7	TGCAGTGCCCTGGACAGGGACTACGAGCAGTACTTC	CSALDRDYEQYF